These 2 T cell receptor beta chains share one sample of origin, sequenced in a study of T cell responses to AZD1222 COVID-19 vaccine. Sequencing was performed with immunoSEQ multiplex PCR; in TCRdb, only in-frame clones are kept and a portion is missing. The sample has some 98,000 clones, 70% to 90% seen once; the top ten hold about an eighth. The sequences come from peripheral blood, collected on day 0 of AZD1222 vaccination. These receptor sequences come from an adult in good health.

The rearrangement joins TRBV5-6 to TRBJ2-3; either TRBD1 or TRBD2 may supply D (6 bases each). The CDR3 is 16 residues long. Trimming pared 5 bases from V and 0 bases from J, leaving 16 bases between. The V gene's germline CDR1 is SGHDT and CDR2 YYEEEE. CDR3 amino acids: CASSLVFGGSTDTQYF. The CDR3 DNA reads TGTGCCAGCAGTTTAGTGTTCGGGGGCAGCACAGATACGCAGTATTTT.

The rearrangement links TRBV19 to TRBJ1-3, with 7 bases lining up with TRBD1. The CDR3 covers 14 residues. The germline V gene encodes CDR1 LNHDA and CDR2 SQIVND (reference sequence). J lost 3 bases, V lost 5 bases, and 4 bases had no gene match. CDR3 sequence (DNA): TGTGCCAGTAGTCCCCGGGACAGTGGAAACACCATATATTTT. Residues: CASSPRDSGNTIYF. Full variable domain (missing parts from reference TRBV19 and TRBJ1-3): DGGITQSPKYLFRKEGQNVTLSCEQNLNHDAMYWYRQDPGQGLRLIYYSQIVNDFQKGDIAEGYSVSREKKESFPLTVTSAQKNPTAFYLCASSPRDSGNTIYFGEGSWLTVV.